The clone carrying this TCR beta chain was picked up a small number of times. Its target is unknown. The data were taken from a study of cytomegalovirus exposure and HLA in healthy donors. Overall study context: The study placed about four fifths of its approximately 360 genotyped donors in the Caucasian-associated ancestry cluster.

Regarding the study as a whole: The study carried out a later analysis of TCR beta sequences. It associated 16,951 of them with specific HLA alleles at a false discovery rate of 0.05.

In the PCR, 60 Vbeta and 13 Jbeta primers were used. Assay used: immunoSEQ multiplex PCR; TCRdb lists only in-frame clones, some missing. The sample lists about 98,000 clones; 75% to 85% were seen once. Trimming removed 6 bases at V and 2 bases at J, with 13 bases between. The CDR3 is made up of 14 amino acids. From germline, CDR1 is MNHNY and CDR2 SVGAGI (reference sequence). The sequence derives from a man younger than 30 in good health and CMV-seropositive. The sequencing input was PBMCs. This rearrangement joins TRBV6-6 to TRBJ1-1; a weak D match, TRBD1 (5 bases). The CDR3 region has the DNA TGTGCCAGCAGGAGCCCCGGGACTAACACTGAAGCTTTCTTT. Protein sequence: CASRSPGTNTEAFF.